The 3 T cell receptor beta chains below all came from one sample that was sequenced in a study of cytomegalovirus exposure and HLA in healthy donors. Both 60 Vbeta primers and 13 Jbeta primers went into the PCR. The repertoire was sequenced with immunoSEQ multiplex PCR; TCRdb's copy has only in-frame clones and lacks some. The sample carries some 140,000 clones, roughly 79% recorded once. Sequencing was done on a sample of PBMCs. Receptors originate from a woman between 35 and 50 years old in good health and CMV-seronegative.

This clone showed up just a few times. This sequence joins TRBV7-8 and TRBJ1-3, with 7 positions matching TRBD1. This CDR3 contains 15 residues. Trimming removed 5 bases from V and 0 bases from J; junction bases left unmatched: 4. Per the germline V gene, CDR1 is SGHVS and CDR2 is FQNEAQ. The chain's CDR3 is CASSPQGVSGNTIYF. Written as DNA, the CDR3 is TGTGCCAGCAGCCCTCAGGGGGTCTCTGGAAACACCATATATTTT.

The J gene is TRBJ2-3, the V gene TRBV4-2; TRBD2 might be the D (6 bases). V dropped 1 base and J dropped 6 bases, with 17 bases sitting between them. This CDR3 is built from 16 residues. CDR1 LGHNA and CDR2 YNFKEQ come from the germline V gene. The CDR3 sequence is CASSQALDGGADTQYF. CDR3 bases: TGTGCCAGCAGCCAAGCCCTAGACGGGGGAGCGGATACGCAGTATTTT.

The V call is TRBV9, the J call TRBJ2-3, with a tentative D call TRBD2 (5 bases). Looked up from germline, CDR1 is SGDLS and CDR2 is YYNGEE. Trimming took off 4 bases at V and 8 bases at J, with 11 bases between the two ends. This CDR3 has 12 amino acids. CDR3 amino acids: CASSPGGFTQYF. The CDR3 region has the DNA TGTGCCAGCAGCCCCGGAGGCTTTACGCAGTATTTT.